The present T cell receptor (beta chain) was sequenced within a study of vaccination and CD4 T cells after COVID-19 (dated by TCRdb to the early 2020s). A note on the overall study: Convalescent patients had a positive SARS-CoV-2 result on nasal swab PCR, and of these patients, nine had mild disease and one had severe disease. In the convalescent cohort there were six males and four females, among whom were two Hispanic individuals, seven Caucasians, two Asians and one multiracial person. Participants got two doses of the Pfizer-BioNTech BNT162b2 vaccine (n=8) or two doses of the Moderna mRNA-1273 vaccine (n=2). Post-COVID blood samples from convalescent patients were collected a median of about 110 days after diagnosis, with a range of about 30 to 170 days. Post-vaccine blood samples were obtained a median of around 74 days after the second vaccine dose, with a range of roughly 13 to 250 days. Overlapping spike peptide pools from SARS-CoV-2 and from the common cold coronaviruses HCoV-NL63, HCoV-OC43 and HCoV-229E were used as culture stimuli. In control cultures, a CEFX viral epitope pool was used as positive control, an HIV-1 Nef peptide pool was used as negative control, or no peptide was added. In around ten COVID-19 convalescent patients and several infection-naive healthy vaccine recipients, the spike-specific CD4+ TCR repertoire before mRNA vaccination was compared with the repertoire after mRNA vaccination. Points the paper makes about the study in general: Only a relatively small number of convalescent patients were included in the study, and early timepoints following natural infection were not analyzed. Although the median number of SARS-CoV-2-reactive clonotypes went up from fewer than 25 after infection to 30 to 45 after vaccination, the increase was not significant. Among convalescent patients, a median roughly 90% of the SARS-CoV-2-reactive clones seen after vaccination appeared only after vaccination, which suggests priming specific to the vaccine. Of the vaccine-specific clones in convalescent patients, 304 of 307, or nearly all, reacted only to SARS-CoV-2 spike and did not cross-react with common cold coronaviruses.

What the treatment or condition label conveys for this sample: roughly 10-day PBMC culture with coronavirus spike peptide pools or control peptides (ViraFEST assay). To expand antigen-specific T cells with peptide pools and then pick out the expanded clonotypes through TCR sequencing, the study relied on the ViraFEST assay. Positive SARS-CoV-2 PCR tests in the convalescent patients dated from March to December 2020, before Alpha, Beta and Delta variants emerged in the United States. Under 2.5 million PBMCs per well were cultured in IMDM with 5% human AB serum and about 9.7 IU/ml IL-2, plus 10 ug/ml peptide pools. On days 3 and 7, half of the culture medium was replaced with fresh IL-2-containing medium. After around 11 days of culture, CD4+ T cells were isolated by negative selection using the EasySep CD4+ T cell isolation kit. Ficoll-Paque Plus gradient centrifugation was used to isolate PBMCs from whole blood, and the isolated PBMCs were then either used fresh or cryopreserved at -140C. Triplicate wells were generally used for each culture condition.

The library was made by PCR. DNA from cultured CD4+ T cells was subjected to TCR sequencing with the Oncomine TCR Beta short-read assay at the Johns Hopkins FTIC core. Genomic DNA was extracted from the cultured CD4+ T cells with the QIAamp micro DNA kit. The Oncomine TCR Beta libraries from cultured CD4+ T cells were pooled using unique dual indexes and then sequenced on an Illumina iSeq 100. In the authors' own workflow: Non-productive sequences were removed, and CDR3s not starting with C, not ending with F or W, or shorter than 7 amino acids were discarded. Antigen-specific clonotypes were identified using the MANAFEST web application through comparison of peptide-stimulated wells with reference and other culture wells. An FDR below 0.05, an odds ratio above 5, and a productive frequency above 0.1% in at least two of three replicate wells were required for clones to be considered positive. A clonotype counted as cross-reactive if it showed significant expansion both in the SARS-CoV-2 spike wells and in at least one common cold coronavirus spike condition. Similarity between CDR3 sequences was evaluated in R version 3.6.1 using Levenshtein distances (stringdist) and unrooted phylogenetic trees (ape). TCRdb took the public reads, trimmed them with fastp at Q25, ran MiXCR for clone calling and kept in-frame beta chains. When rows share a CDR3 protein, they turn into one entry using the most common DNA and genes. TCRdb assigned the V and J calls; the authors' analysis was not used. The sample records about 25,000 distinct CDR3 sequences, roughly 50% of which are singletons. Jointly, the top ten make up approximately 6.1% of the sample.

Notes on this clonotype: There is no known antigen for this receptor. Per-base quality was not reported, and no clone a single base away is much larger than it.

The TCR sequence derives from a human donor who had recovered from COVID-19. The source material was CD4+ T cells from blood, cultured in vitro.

The encoded CDR3 is CASSPPLDTGELFF. DNA sequence: TGTGCCAGCAGCCCCCCCCTGGACACCGGGGAGCTGTTTTTT. Recombination linked TRBV11-2 to TRBJ2-2; confidence is insufficient to name the D gene. The CDR3 goes from the cysteine to the phenylalanine over 14 residues. CDR3 DNA only is kept here, 42 bases in frame from base 1. The V end loses 5 bases and the J end loses 3 bases, and a stretch of 10 bases separates them. CDR1 SGHAT and CDR2 FQNNGV were looked up in the germline V gene.